This TCR beta chain was recorded in a study of T cell repertoires in cytomegalovirus infection. About the study: Well-studied HLA-B-restricted epitopes and recently identified HLA-C-restricted epitopes of CMV were both used in the study.

General study points: Clonotype analysis showed dominance of the ex vivo response by HLA-C-restricted CMV-specific TCR beta clonotypes. Cumulated frequencies of public TCR beta families served to identify carriers of CMV plus the relevant HLA.

This clonotype showed up just a few times. Antigen unknown. The germline V gene has CDR1 SNHLY and CDR2 FYNNEI. The V end was cut by 2 bases, the J end by 4 bases, with 8 bases between. The CDR3 loop spans 13 amino acids. One entry per CDR3 protein results from TCRdb running MiXCR on the reads. In the table there are some 900,000 distinct CDR3 sequences, about 31% of which are singletons. The chain carries TRBV2 and TRBJ1-2, with D unclear. The source material was cultured CD8+ T cells from PBMCs, sampled from culture after CMV antigen stimulation. The source is a human donor in good health (CMV status not recorded). Some clones in this sample may be carry-over from other donors' samples. CDR3 nucleotides: TGTGCCAGCAGTGAAAGGTCCCCCTATGGCTACACCTTC. Translating it yields CASSERSPYGYTF.